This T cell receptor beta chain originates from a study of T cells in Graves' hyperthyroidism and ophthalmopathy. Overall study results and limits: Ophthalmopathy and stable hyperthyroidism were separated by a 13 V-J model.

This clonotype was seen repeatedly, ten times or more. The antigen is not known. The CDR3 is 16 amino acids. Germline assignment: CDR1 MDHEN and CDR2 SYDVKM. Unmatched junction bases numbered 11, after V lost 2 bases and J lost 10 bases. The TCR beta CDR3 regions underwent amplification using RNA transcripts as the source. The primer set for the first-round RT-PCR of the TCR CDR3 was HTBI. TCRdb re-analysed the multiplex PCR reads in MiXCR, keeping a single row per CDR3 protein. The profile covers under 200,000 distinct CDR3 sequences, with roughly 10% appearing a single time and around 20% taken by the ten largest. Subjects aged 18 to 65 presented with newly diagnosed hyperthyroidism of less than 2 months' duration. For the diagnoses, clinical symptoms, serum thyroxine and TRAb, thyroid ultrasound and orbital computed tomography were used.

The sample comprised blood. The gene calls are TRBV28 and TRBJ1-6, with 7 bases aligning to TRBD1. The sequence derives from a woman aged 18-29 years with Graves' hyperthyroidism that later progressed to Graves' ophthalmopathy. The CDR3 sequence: CASSLGTTGVGSPLHF. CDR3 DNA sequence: TGTGCCAGCAGTTTAGGGACTACAGGGGTGGGATCACCCCTCCACTTT.